Listed here are 30 T cell receptor beta chains from one sample, sequenced in a study of early T cells in non-severe SARS-CoV-2 infection. TCRdb called the 5' RACE reads again in MiXCR, with one record for every CDR3 protein. The data hold some 50,000 distinct CDR3 sequences, with 10% observed a single time. Sequencing used whole blood. The receptors were gathered from an adult who was a healthcare worker with PCR-confirmed SARS-CoV-2 infection or an uninfected control (not recorded which).

Ten or more counts support this clonotype. The gene calls are TRBV5-5 and TRBJ1-5; D gene uncertain. Trimming removed 1 base at V and 5 bases at J, with 7 bases between. CDR1 is SGHKS, CDR2 YYEKEE, per germline (reference sequence). This CDR3 has 13 amino acids. The CDR3 loop is CASSLNVDQPQHF. Written as DNA, the CDR3 is TGTGCCAGCAGCTTGAACGTTGATCAGCCCCAGCATTTT.

This rearrangement joins TRBV25-1 to TRBJ2-3; D gene unclear. Germline values: CDR1 MGHDK, CDR2 SYGVNS. The length of the CDR3 is 15 residues. V was shortened by 6 bases and J by 6 bases, with 19 bases between the two germline ends. As DNA, the CDR3 is TGTGCCAGCAGGGACCCGGGCCCCGGTCCGGATACGCAGTATTTT. It translates to CASRDPGPGPDTQYF.

Comments on this clonotype: A much larger clone is a single base away; this may be a read error. This chain links TRBV4-3 with TRBJ2-2, with D possibly being TRBD2 (5 bases). The CDR3 consists of 16 residues. Per germline, CDR1 LGHNA and CDR2 YSLEER. CDR3 bases: TGCACCAGCAGCCAAGAAGTTACGGGGTTAGCCGGGGAGCTGTTTTTT. Translating gives CTSSQEVTGLAGELFF.

The sample holds many counts of this clonotype. The chain has TRBV3-1 and TRBJ2-2; D remains unclear. The CDR3 is made up of 14 amino acids. CDR1 and CDR2 from the germline V gene are LGHDT and YNNKEL (reference sequence). V was shortened by 4 bases and J by 0 bases, with 6 bases between the two germline ends. CDR3 sequence reads: CASSRRTNTGELFF. In DNA, the CDR3 is TGTGCCAGCAGCCGGCGGACGAACACCGGGGAGCTGTTTTTT.

A few counts support this clonotype. The V call is TRBV5-4, the J call TRBJ2-3, with D hard to call. Germline values: CDR1 SGHNT, CDR2 YYREEE (reference sequence). The CDR3 consists of 14 residues. Trimming removed 1 base from V and 0 bases from J, with 6 bases in between. The CDR3: CASSLSPSTDTQYF. DNA for the CDR3: TGTGCCAGCAGCTTGTCACCTAGCACAGATACGCAGTATTTT.

This clonotype occurred many times. The J gene is TRBJ2-1, the V gene TRBV20-1; 10 nucleotides line up with TRBD2. CDR1 DFQATT and CDR2 SNEGSKA come from the germline V gene (reference sequence). V was clipped by 5 bases and J by 8 bases; unmatched bases: 6. CDR3 length: 13 amino acids. The CDR3 protein is CSAYSGRVYEQFF. The CDR3 nucleotides read TGCAGTGCTTACAGCGGGAGGGTATATGAGCAGTTCTTC.

The table lists this clonotype with many counts. The V and J genes are TRBV12-3 or TRBV12-4 and TRBJ1-4; 10 bases align to TRBD1. J gave up 6 bases and V 6 bases, and 7 bases lay outside the gene matches. The CDR3 contains 15 residues. CDR3 sequence reads: CASRVRTGGHEKLFF. CDR3 DNA sequence: TGTGCCAGCAGGGTCCGGACAGGGGGACATGAAAAACTGTTTTTT.

This clonotype was seen only a few times. The V call is TRBV5-1, the J call TRBJ2-3; tentatively, D is TRBD1 (6 bases). V was pared by 4 bases and J by 2 bases, with 11 bases between. In germline, CDR1 is SGHRS, CDR2 YFSETQ. The CDR3 totals 14 residues. In DNA, the CDR3 is TGCGCCAGCAGCATGCAGGGGACCACAGATACGCAGTATTTT. It specifies CASSMQGTTDTQYF.

This clonotype was detected many times. J is TRBJ2-1 and V is TRBV4-1; 11 bases fit TRBD2. Trimming took 4 bases from V and 6 from J; bases not matched to a gene: 5. This CDR3 has 15 residues. The V gene's germline CDR1 is MGHRA and CDR2 YSYEKL. The CDR3 nucleotides are TGCGCCAGCAGCCGGATAGCGGGGGGGCGCAATGAGCAGTTCTTC. Translated: CASSRIAGGRNEQFF.

This clonotype was picked up a small number of times. The chain uses TRBV6-1 and TRBJ2-2, with TRBD2 matching over 7 bases. There are 16 residues in the CDR3. CDR1 MNHNS and CDR2 SASEGT come from the germline V gene. V lost 0 bases and J lost 1; bases outside the gene matches: 2. The CDR3 protein is CASSEASGWNTGELFF. As DNA, the CDR3 is TGTGCCAGCAGTGAAGCTAGCGGGTGGAACACCGGGGAGCTGTTTTTT.

This clonotype was picked up many times. The chain employs TRBV20-1 and TRBJ1-5; TRBD1 is a possible D gene (6 bases). The CDR3 consists of 15 residues. V shed 3 bases and J shed 5 bases, with 17 bases lying between them. Germline CDR1 and CDR2: DFQATT and SNEGSKA (reference sequence). In DNA, the CDR3 is TGCAGTGCTAGTAAGGCAGGGGCGTATGATCAGCCCCAGCATTTT. This encodes CSASKAGAYDQPQHF.

This clonotype was counted a few times. The rearrangement joins TRBV30 to TRBJ2-7, with 12 bases lining up with TRBD2. Germline V gives CDR1 GTSNPN, CDR2 SVGIG (reference sequence). J was trimmed by 4 bases and V by 3 bases; bases with no gene match: 7. The CDR3 consists of 15 residues. CDR3 in DNA: TGTGCCTGGAGCCTCACTAGCGGGGGGACTTACGAGCAGTACTTC. Encoded protein: CAWSLTSGGTYEQYF.

This clonotype occurred many times. The rearrangement links TRBV6-5 to TRBJ1-1; weak D call: TRBD1 (5 bases). V was cut by 2 bases and J by 3 bases, with 7 bases left in between. This CDR3 has 13 residues. CDR1 is MNHEY and CDR2 is SVGAGI in the germline V gene. The CDR3 spells CASSYGGDTEAFF. CDR3 nucleotide sequence: TGTGCCAGCAGTTACGGGGGGGACACTGAAGCTTTCTTT.

CDR3: CASSQLRGPTEQFF. The CDR3 DNA follows: TGTGCCAGCAGCCAACTACGTGGGCCCACTGAGCAGTTCTTC. The chain couples TRBV14 to TRBJ2-1; D unclear. With 2 bases removed from V and 9 bases from J, the gap between germline ends came to 14 bases. The CDR3 extends over 14 amino acids. The germline V gene has CDR1 SGHDN and CDR2 FVKESK.

This clonotype was seen more than once but under ten times. V gene TRBV28 combines with J gene TRBJ1-3, with D perhaps TRBD1 (6 bases). Per the germline V gene, CDR1 is MDHEN and CDR2 is SYDVKM. This CDR3 has 15 residues. The V gene lost 5 bases and the J gene lost 2 bases, with 13 bases spanning the gap. The CDR3 bases are TGTGCCAGCAGTAGCAACCAGGGGCCTGGAAACACCATATATTTT. It specifies CASSSNQGPGNTIYF. The full variable domain, completed using reference TRBV28 and TRBJ1-3, is DVKVTQSSRYLVKRTGEKVFLECVQDMDHENMFWYRQDPGLGLRLIYFSYDVKMKEKGDIPEGYSVSREKKERFSLILESASTNQTSMYLCASSSNQGPGNTIYFGEGSWLTVV.

This clonotype was observed at least ten times. The chain joins TRBV20-1 to TRBJ1-1; tentatively, D is TRBD1 (6 bases). In germline, CDR1 is DFQATT, CDR2 SNEGSKA (reference sequence). Trimming pared 0 bases from V and 5 bases from J, leaving 16 bases between. This CDR3 is 15 amino acids long. Here the CDR3 reads CSARDLVQGGTEAFF. In DNA form, the CDR3 reads TGCAGTGCTAGAGATCTGGTACAGGGTGGGACTGAAGCTTTCTTT.

This clonotype was observed a few times. As DNA, the CDR3 is TGTGCCAGCACGACACCGAACACCGGGGAGCTGTTTTTT. It specifies CASTTPNTGELFF. This rearrangement joins TRBV7-9 to TRBJ2-2; D unresolved. Between the trimmed V and J ends, which lost 7 bases and 0 bases, there was a span of 6 bases. This CDR3 spans 13 amino acids. Germline V gene sequence: CDR1 SEHNR, CDR2 FQNEAQ (reference sequence).

The chain is built from TRBV29-1 and TRBJ2-1; the D gene could be TRBD1 or TRBD2 (5 bases each). Germline V CDR1 and CDR2: SQVTM, ANQGSEA. The CDR3 runs 10 residues. Trimming took off 7 bases at V and 15 bases at J, with 16 bases between the two ends. CDR3 sequence reads: CSADSGTLFF. The CDR3 region has the DNA TGCAGCGCTGATTCCGGGACGTTGTTCTTC.

This clonotype was detected many times. This rearrangement joins TRBV12-3 or TRBV12-4 to TRBJ2-7; D is possibly TRBD2 (6 bases). The CDR3 is 11 residues long. Trimming stripped 5 bases from V and 4 bases from J, with 6 bases between. CDR3 protein: CASSGGYEQYF. CDR3 sequence (DNA): TGTGCCAGCAGTGGGGGGTACGAGCAGTACTTC.

This clonotype was seen more than once but under ten times. The chain uses TRBV29-1 and TRBJ2-1; no clear D. In germline, CDR1 is SQVTM, CDR2 ANQGSEA. The germline V and J ends were trimmed by 3 bases and 10 bases, with 10 bases remaining between them. The CDR3 loop spans 11 amino acids. DNA of the CDR3: TGCAGCGTTGAGCTGGTAAGCGAGCAGTTCTTC. Its protein is CSVELVSEQFF.

Many counts were recorded for this clonotype. This sequence joins TRBV29-1 and TRBJ2-7, with 9 bases aligning to TRBD1. The CDR3 sequence is 12 residues long. The V and J ends lost 6 bases and 3 bases, in that order; junction bases with no gene match: 3. Germline V gives CDR1 SQVTM, CDR2 ANQGSEA. The CDR3: CSVGQGNYEQYF. CDR3 in DNA: TGCAGCGTGGGACAGGGTAACTACGAGCAGTACTTC.

This clonotype appeared a few times. V and J are TRBV7-8 and TRBJ1-3; perhaps TRBD1 as D (6 bases). The CDR3 length is 15 residues. From germline, CDR1 is SGHVS and CDR2 FQNEAQ. V lost 2 bases and J lost 1, with 9 bases in between. In nucleotides, the CDR3 is TGTGCCAGCAGCTTAATCCAGGGGTCTGGAAACACCATATATTTT. Protein: CASSLIQGSGNTIYF. Together with reference TRBV7-8 and TRBJ1-3, the CDR3 gives the full variable domain: GAGVSQSPRYKVAKRGQDVALRCDPISGHVSLFWYQQALGQGPEFLTYFQNEAQLDKSGLPSDRFFAERPEGSVSTLKIQRTQQEDSAVYLCASSLIQGSGNTIYFGEGSWLTVV.

A remark on this clonotype: This may be a read error: a much more frequent sequence differs by one nucleotide. V gene TRBV2 combines with J gene TRBJ1-5; TRBD1 agrees at 8 bases. The CDR3 contains 13 residues. CDR1 and CDR2 from the germline V gene are SNHLY and FYNNEI. After removal of 5 bases from V and 6 bases from J, the junction contained 3 bases not matched to a gene. CDR3 in amino acids: CASSLTGAQPQHF. For the CDR3, the DNA is TGTGCCAGCAGTCTGACAGGGGCTCAGCCCCAGCATTTT. Full variable domain (rest looked up from reference TRBV2 and TRBJ1-5): EPEVTQTPSHQVTQMGQEVILRCVPISNHLYFYWYRQILGQKVEFLVSFYNNEISEKSEIFDDQFSVERPDGSNFTLKIRSTKLEDSAMYFCASSLTGAQPQHFGDGTRLSIL.

The table lists this clonotype with a few counts. The CDR3 bases are TGTGCCAGCAGCTCATATATCTACGAGCAGTACTTC. Its protein is CASSSYIYEQYF. V and J are TRBV11-2 and TRBJ2-7; unclear D gene. CDR1 is SGHAT, CDR2 FQNNGV, per germline. The CDR3 has 12 amino acids. V was pared by 4 bases and J by 3 bases, with 7 bases between.

This clonotype has at least ten counts. CDR3 DNA sequence: TGTGCCAGCAGTGCCCTAGCGACACTGTGGAATGAGCAGTTCTTC. Translating it yields CASSALATLWNEQFF. The chain combines TRBV2 with TRBJ2-1, with D perhaps matching TRBD2 (6 bases). The CDR3 runs 15 residues. Trimming cost V 4 bases and J 7 bases, with 17 bases left between them. CDR1 and CDR2 (germline): SNHLY, FYNNEI.

This clonotype was counted many times. J is TRBJ1-5 and V is TRBV5-1; D is possibly TRBD1 (5 bases). Trimming removed 3 bases from V and 3 bases from J, with 13 bases in between. Germline-derived CDR1 and CDR2 are SGHRS and YFSETQ. The CDR3 covers 15 residues. The DNA for the CDR3 is TGCGCCAGCAGCTCCCTGGGGGGATCCAATCAGCCCCAGCATTTT. Translation: CASSSLGGSNQPQHF.

Ten or more counts support this clonotype. The chain uses TRBV20-1 and TRBJ1-3, with D possibly being TRBD1 (5 bases). V lost 3 bases, J lost 2 bases, and 11 bases lay in between. The CDR3 length is 14 residues. The germline V gene has CDR1 DFQATT and CDR2 SNEGSKA (reference sequence). The CDR3 DNA follows: TGCAGTGCTAGGCGGGGGGGGACTGGAAACACCATATATTTT. Protein product: CSARRGGTGNTIYF.

This chain joins TRBV6-5 and TRBJ1-1, with D uncertain. The V gene lost 0 bases and the J gene lost 0 bases, with 11 bases spanning the gap. The CDR3 is 16 amino acids. Germline V lookup: CDR1 MNHEY, CDR2 SVGAGI. The CDR3 loop is CASSYSFSMMNTEAFF. As DNA, the CDR3 is TGTGCCAGCAGTTACTCGTTCTCGATGATGAACACTGAAGCTTTCTTT.

This clonotype has just a few counts. The V call is TRBV29-1, the J call TRBJ2-7, with D perhaps TRBD2 (5 bases). The V gene lost 4 bases and the J gene lost 3 bases, with 7 bases spanning the gap. Germline V gene lookup returns CDR1 SQVTM and CDR2 ANQGSEA. The CDR3 is 11 residues long. This CDR3 is CSVGGSYEQYF. DNA for the CDR3: TGCAGCGTTGGAGGGAGCTACGAGCAGTACTTC.

This clonotype has just a few counts. This chain uses TRBV9 with TRBJ2-5; 14 bases fit TRBD2. Germline V gives CDR1 SGDLS, CDR2 YYNGEE. This CDR3 comprises 19 residues. Trimming removed 4 bases from V and 4 bases from J; junction bases left unmatched: 15. In DNA form, the CDR3 reads TGTGCCAGCAGCCTCACAGGGACTAGCGGGGGCCAGCGGGCAGAGACCCAGTACTTC. This translates into CASSLTGTSGGQRAETQYF.